This T cell receptor beta chain was captured in a study of T cells in Graves' hyperthyroidism and ophthalmopathy. Study results and limitations: Ophthalmopathy stood apart from stable hyperthyroidism in a 13 V-J model. Ophthalmopathy, which appeared later, was predicted by the model a median about 6 months before onset.

There are 11 residues in the CDR3. Germline V gives CDR1 SQVTM, CDR2 ANQGSEA. Researchers took RNA transcripts and amplified the TCR beta CDR3 regions from them. In the first-round RT-PCR of the TCR CDR3, the HTBI primer set was used. Using its own MiXCR run on the multiplex PCR reads, TCRdb lists one record per CDR3 protein. In the table there are hundreds of thousands of distinct CDR3 sequences, about 16% of which are singletons. At least 3 on the Clinical Activity Score was recorded for ophthalmopathy patients, who also had NOSPECS grade at least 4 and duration under 3 months. The table lists this clonotype with many counts. Its antigen is not known.

This receptor was identified in a woman younger than 30 with Graves' ophthalmopathy. The chain recombines TRBV29-1 with TRBJ2-1, with D perhaps TRBD2 (5 bases). Material: blood. CDR3 protein: CKIEGNNEQFF. The CDR3 DNA sequence: TGCAAAATCGAGGGCAACAATGAGCAGTTCTTC.